Listed below are T cell receptor beta chains from one sample, sequenced in a study of T-cell memory formation after mild COVID-19. TCRdb re-called the 5' RACE reads through MiXCR, storing one row per CDR3 protein. Of roughly 400,000 distinct CDR3 sequences in the sample, 24% were seen once. The sequencing sample was made of PBMCs or a T cell subset sorted from them (not recorded which). Receptors were obtained from an adult woman who had mild COVID-19 (a few samples of this study predate the infection). Cell type and time point are not known. CDR3s include the opening cysteine and the closing phenylalanine or tryptophan. The D gene is left open where the match is weak. Clone size is stated in some rows and not others, as once, few, many or a class when expanded.

J gene: TRBJ2-7
D gene: NA
clone size: NA
V gene: TRBV21-1
CDR3 length: 13
CDR3 protein: CASNLGRIYEQYF
CDR3 DNA: TGTGCCAGCAACCTGGGGAGGATTTACGAGCAGTACTTC

J gene: TRBJ1-6
D gene: NA
clone size: many
V gene: TRBV7-8
CDR3 length: 13
CDR3 protein: CASTSSVNSPLHF
CDR3 DNA: TGTGCCAGCACCTCCAGTGTTAATTCACCCCTCCACTTT

J gene: TRBJ2-5
D gene: NA
clone size: NA
V gene: TRBV27
CDR3 length: 15
CDR3 protein: CASSSGRLYQETQYF
CDR3 DNA: TGTGCCAGCAGTTCGGGACGGTTGTACCAAGAGACCCAGTACTTC

J gene: TRBJ1-4
D gene: NA
clone size: once
V gene: TRBV5-1
CDR3 length: 14
CDR3 protein: CASSSGRLNEKLFF
CDR3 DNA: TGCGCCAGCAGCTCGGGACGGCTTAATGAAAAACTGTTTTTT

J gene: TRBJ2-3
D gene: TRBD2
clone size: NA
V gene: TRBV12-3/TRBV12-4
CDR3 length: 15
CDR3 protein: CASASPGGGTDTQYF
CDR3 DNA: TGTGCCAGCGCCTCCCCTGGCGGGGGGACAGATACGCAGTATTTT

J gene: TRBJ1-1
D gene: NA
clone size: NA
V gene: TRBV27
CDR3 length: 13
CDR3 protein: CASSFGLQGEAFF
CDR3 DNA: TGTGCCAGCAGTTTCGGTTTACAGGGTGAAGCTTTCTTT

J gene: TRBJ2-7
D gene: NA
clone size: NA
V gene: TRBV7-6
CDR3 length: 14
CDR3 protein: CASSLDEVAYEQYF
CDR3 DNA: TGTGCCAGCAGCTTAGATGAGGTGGCCTACGAGCAGTACTTC

J gene: TRBJ2-7
D gene: NA
clone size: NA
V gene: TRBV12-3/TRBV12-4
CDR3 length: 12
CDR3 protein: CASSLGLSEQYF
CDR3 DNA: TGTGCCAGCAGTTTAGGTTTGTCCGAGCAGTACTTC

J gene: TRBJ2-1
D gene: NA
clone size: many
V gene: TRBV12-3/TRBV12-4
CDR3 length: 14
CDR3 protein: CASSAWGRDNEQFF
CDR3 DNA: TGTGCCAGCAGTGCCTGGGGCCGGGACAATGAGCAGTTCTTC

J gene: TRBJ2-7
D gene: NA
clone size: NA
V gene: TRBV4-2
CDR3 length: 15
CDR3 protein: CASSQEGGASFEQYF
CDR3 DNA: TGTGCCAGCAGCCAAGAGGGGGGGGCTTCTTTCGAGCAGTACTTC

J gene: TRBJ2-2
D gene: TRBD1
clone size: NA
V gene: TRBV4-2
CDR3 length: 17
CDR3 protein: CASSQEANSGGTGELFF
CDR3 DNA: TGTGCCAGCAGCCAAGAAGCGAATTCAGGGGGCACCGGGGAGCTGTTTTTT

J gene: TRBJ1-2
D gene: TRBD1
clone size: NA
V gene: TRBV12-3/TRBV12-4
CDR3 length: 15
CDR3 protein: CASSSGTGLLGGYTF
CDR3 DNA: TGTGCCAGCAGCTCCGGGACAGGGCTCCTGGGGGGCTACACCTTC

J gene: TRBJ2-7
D gene: TRBD1
clone size: NA
V gene: TRBV6-5
CDR3 length: 14
CDR3 protein: CASSSGTGSGEQYF
CDR3 DNA: TGTGCCAGCAGTTCGGGGACAGGGTCGGGCGAGCAGTACTTC

J gene: TRBJ1-1
D gene: NA
clone size: NA
V gene: TRBV7-2
CDR3 length: 14
CDR3 protein: CASRLRSLNTEAFF
CDR3 DNA: TGTGCCAGCAGATTGAGAAGCTTGAACACTGAAGCTTTCTTT

J gene: TRBJ2-5
D gene: NA
clone size: NA
V gene: TRBV6-2/TRBV6-3
CDR3 length: 12
CDR3 protein: CASSPTTETQYF
CDR3 DNA: TGTGCCAGCAGTCCGACTACGGAGACCCAGTACTTC

J gene: TRBJ2-3
D gene: NA
clone size: NA
V gene: TRBV7-3
CDR3 length: 13
CDR3 protein: CASSEETSRTQYF
CDR3 DNA: TGTGCCAGCAGCGAAGAGACTAGTCGGACGCAGTATTTT

J gene: TRBJ2-7
D gene: NA
clone size: NA
V gene: TRBV11-3
CDR3 length: 14
CDR3 protein: CASSSRRVPYEQYF
CDR3 DNA: TGTGCCAGCAGCTCCCGCAGGGTTCCCTACGAGCAGTACTTC

J gene: TRBJ2-7
D gene: NA
clone size: few
V gene: TRBV6-4
CDR3 length: 12
CDR3 protein: CASSEFSAGQYF
CDR3 DNA: TGTGCCAGCAGTGAGTTTAGCGCGGGGCAGTACTTC

J gene: TRBJ1-1
D gene: TRBD1
clone size: NA
V gene: TRBV5-4
CDR3 length: 14
CDR3 protein: CASSLGVTGAEAFF
CDR3 DNA: TGTGCCAGCAGCTTGGGGGTGACAGGGGCTGAAGCTTTCTTT

J gene: TRBJ2-1
D gene: TRBD2
clone size: few
V gene: TRBV7-9
CDR3 length: 19
CDR3 protein: CASSSKSTSGGVSYNEQFF
CDR3 DNA: TGTGCCAGCAGCTCCAAGAGTACTAGCGGGGGGGTCTCCTACAATGAGCAGTTCTTC